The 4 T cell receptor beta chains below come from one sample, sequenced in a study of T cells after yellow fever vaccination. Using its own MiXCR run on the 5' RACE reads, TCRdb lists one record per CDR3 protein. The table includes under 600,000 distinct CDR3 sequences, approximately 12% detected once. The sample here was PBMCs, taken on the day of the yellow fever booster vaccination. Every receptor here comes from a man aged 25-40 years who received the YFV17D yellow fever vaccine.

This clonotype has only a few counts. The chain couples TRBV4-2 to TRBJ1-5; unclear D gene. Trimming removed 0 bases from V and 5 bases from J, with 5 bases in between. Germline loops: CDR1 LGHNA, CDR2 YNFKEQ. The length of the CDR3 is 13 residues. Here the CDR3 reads CASSQEADQPQHF. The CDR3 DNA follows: TGTGCCAGCAGCCAAGAAGCGGATCAGCCCCAGCATTTT.

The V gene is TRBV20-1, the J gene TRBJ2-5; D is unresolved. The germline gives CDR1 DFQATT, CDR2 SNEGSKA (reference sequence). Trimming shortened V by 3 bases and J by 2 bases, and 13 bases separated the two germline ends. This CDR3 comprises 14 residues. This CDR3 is CSARVQFSQETQYF. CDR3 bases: TGCAGTGCTAGGGTCCAATTCTCACAAGAGACCCAGTACTTC.

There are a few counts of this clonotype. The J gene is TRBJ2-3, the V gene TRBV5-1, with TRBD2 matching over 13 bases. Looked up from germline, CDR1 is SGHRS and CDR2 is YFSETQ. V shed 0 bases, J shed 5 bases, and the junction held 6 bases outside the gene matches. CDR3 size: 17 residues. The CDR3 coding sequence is TGCGCCAGCAGCTTGGCCTGGACTAGCGGGAGTGGAGATACGCAGTATTTT. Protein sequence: CASSLAWTSGSGDTQYF.

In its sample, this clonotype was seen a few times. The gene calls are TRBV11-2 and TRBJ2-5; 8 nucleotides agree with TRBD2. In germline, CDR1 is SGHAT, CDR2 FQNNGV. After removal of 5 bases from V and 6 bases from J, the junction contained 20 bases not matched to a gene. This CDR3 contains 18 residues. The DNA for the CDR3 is TGTGCCAGCAGCCCATATCCGGGAGGGGGTGTAAAACTAAAGACCCAGTACTTC. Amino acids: CASSPYPGGGVKLKTQYF.